This entry describes one TCR beta chain. No antigen is known for it. The germline V and J ends were trimmed by 0 bases and 3 bases, with 14 bases remaining between them. The germline gives CDR1 MNHEY, CDR2 SMNVEV (reference sequence). The CDR3 contains 16 residues. This sample was included in a study of cytomegalovirus exposure and HLA in healthy donors. General study findings and limits: Cytomegalovirus-associated status was assigned to about 180 TCR beta chains. Most TCR sequences showed up rarely, but some public TCRs showed up in many donors. According to a subsequent analysis, TCR clusters identified in the first cohort showed a tendency to co-occur across the approximately 120 validation repertoires.

The method was immunoSEQ multiplex PCR; TCRdb's version includes in-frame clones alone and lacks a portion of them. The sample includes some 140,000 clones, about four fifths of them seen just once. Sample: PBMCs. V gene TRBV27 combines with J gene TRBJ2-5; TRBD2 is a possible D gene (6 bases). The receptor's source is a woman aged 25 to 39 in good health and CMV-seronegative. CDR3 coding DNA: TGTGCCAGCAGTTTATCTAATCGCACGGGAGAAGAGACCCAGTACTTC. Its protein product is CASSLSNRTGEETQYF.